The entry that follows covers one TCR beta chain sequence. Its antigen remains unknown. The record originates from a study of beta chain features in type 1 diabetes. The study's findings and limits: Patients' naive, central memory and Treg TCRB repertoires seemed closer to one another than those of healthy donors. Within each of all four CD4+ subsets, Type 1 diabetes patients had TCRB CDR3s that were moderately but significantly shorter.

Isolated RNA was reverse transcribed in full, so expressed TCRB transcripts were sequenced. Sequencing used immunoSEQ multiplex PCR; TCRdb keeps in-frame clones, though not all of them. This table holds around 350,000 clones, roughly 12% found once. Trimming took 2 bases from V and 5 from J, leaving 12 bases between them. Germline V gene data show CDR1 as MGHRA and CDR2 as YSYEKL. The CDR3 consists of 14 residues. A single heparinised blood sample, averaging roughly 0.11 L, was obtained per donor. Sort purity for all populations was recorded as exceeding 98%. Sample: naive CD4+ T cells from blood. The chain couples TRBV4-1 to TRBJ2-5; possibly TRBD2 for D (6 bases). The clonotype was recovered from a man in his late teens or twenties in good health. The CDR3 nucleotides read TGCGCCAGCAGCCAATCCACTAGCCCGGAGACCCAGTACTTC. Its translation: CASSQSTSPETQYF.